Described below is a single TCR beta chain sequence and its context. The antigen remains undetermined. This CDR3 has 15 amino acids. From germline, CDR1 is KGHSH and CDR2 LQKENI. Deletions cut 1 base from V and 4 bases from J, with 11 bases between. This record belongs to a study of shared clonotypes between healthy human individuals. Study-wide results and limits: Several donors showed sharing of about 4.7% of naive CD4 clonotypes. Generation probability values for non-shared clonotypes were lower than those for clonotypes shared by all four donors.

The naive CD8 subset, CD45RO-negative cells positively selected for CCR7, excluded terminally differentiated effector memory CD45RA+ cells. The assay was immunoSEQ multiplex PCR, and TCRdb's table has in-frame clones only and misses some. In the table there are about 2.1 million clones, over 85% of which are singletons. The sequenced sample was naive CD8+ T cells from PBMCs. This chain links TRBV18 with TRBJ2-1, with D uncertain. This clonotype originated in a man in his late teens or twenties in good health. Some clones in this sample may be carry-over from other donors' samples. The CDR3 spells CASSPRETYYNEQFF. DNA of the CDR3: TGTGCCAGCTCACCACGTGAAACATATTACAATGAGCAGTTCTTC.